Sequencing of this T cell receptor (beta chain) was carried out in a study of blood T cell repertoires in COVID-19. In the study's own analysis: Quantification of nucleated cells was approximated via reference gene primer amplification. Using immunoSEQ multiplex PCR, the repertoire was profiled, and TCRdb retains in-frame clones only, with some absent. The D gene and trimming were derived from the DNA, and the V and J assignments and clone size from that table. The table includes around 290,000 clones, about 89% detected once. The CDR3 covers 14 residues. V shed 6 bases, J shed 2 bases, and the junction held 0 bases outside the gene matches. CDR1 and CDR2 (germline): MNHEY, SVGAGI.

Sequencing used peripheral blood. The receptor was isolated from a man between 35 and 55 years old with acute or convalescent COVID-19. The chain joins TRBV6-5 to TRBJ2-6, with 8 bases identical to TRBD1. The CDR3 loop reads CASSRGPGANVLTF. The CDR3 coding sequence is TGTGCCAGCAGCAGGGGGCCTGGGGCCAACGTCCTGACTTTC.